This passage covers 32 T cell receptor beta chains from one sample sequenced in a study of T cell changes during pregnancy in multiple sclerosis. Data came from immunoSEQ multiplex PCR; TCRdb stores just in-frame clones and leaves some out. The profile shows about 40,000 clones, roughly 87% of them singletons. Sequenced here: CD4+ T cells from peripheral blood mononuclear cells, sampled in the first trimester of pregnancy. The receptors stem from a female donor with multiple sclerosis, enrolled in a pregnancy study.

This chain joins TRBV30 and TRBJ2-3, with D perhaps TRBD2 (6 bases). Deletions cut 3 bases from V and 4 bases from J, with 14 bases between. The CDR3 sequence is 14 residues long. CDR1 is GTSNPN and CDR2 is SVGIG in the germline V gene (reference sequence). In nucleotides, the CDR3 is TGTGCCTGGAGCACCGGGAGTTCCCCAGATACGCAGTATTTT. This codes for CAWSTGSSPDTQYF. Drawing the rest from reference TRBV30 and TRBJ2-3, the complete variable domain is SQTIHQWPATLVQPVGSPLSLECTVEGTSNPNLYWYRQAAGRGLQLLFYSVGIGQISSEVPQNLSASRPQDRQFILSSKKLLLSDSGFYLCAWSTGSSPDTQYFGPGTRLTVL.

The chain combines TRBV30 with TRBJ2-5; perhaps TRBD2 as D (5 bases). Trimming pared 4 bases from V and 1 base from J, leaving 10 bases between. CDR3 length: 13 amino acids. CDR1 and CDR2 from the germline V gene are GTSNPN and SVGIG (reference sequence). CDR3 in amino acids: CAWTSSGQETQYF. Written as DNA, the CDR3 is TGTGCCTGGACCTCAAGCGGCCAAGAGACCCAGTACTTC.

The chain has TRBV4-1 and TRBJ2-2; 13 bases line up with TRBD2. The V and J ends lost 4 bases and 6 bases, in that order; junction bases with no gene match: 5. The CDR3 sequence is 16 residues long. Germline V CDR1 and CDR2: MGHRA, YSYEKL. The CDR3 DNA reads TGCGCCAGCAGCCTCGGGACTAGCGGGAAGGCCGGGGAGCTGTTTTTT. Translated: CASSLGTSGKAGELFF.

This clone was seen more than once but under ten times. This CDR3 is CASSFRQGSNQPQHF. CDR3 coding DNA: TGTGCCAGCAGCTTTAGACAGGGCTCAAATCAGCCCCAGCATTTT. This chain connects TRBV7-2 to TRBJ1-5; 7 nucleotides agree with TRBD1. The CDR3 has 15 residues. Trimming at V came to 3 bases and at J to 4 bases, leaving 6 bases not matched to a gene. CDR1 SGHTA and CDR2 FQGNSA come from the germline V gene.

The V and J genes are TRBV11-2 and TRBJ2-2, with TRBD1 identical over 9 bases. Germline assignment: CDR1 SGHAT and CDR2 FQNNGV. There are 16 residues in the CDR3. The V and J ends lost 3 bases and 4 bases, in that order; junction bases with no gene match: 6. In nucleotides, the CDR3 is TGTGCCAGCAGCTTGAACAGGGGGCCGGCCACCGGGGAGCTGTTTTTT. It translates to CASSLNRGPATGELFF. The whole variable domain, filled in from reference TRBV11-2 and TRBJ2-2, reads EAGVAQSPRYKIIEKRQSVAFWCNPISGHATLYWYQQILGQGPKLLIQFQNNGVVDDSQLPKDRFSAERLKGVDSTLKIQPAKLEDSAVYLCASSLNRGPATGELFFGEGSRLTVL.

V gene TRBV5-6 combines with J gene TRBJ1-3; weak D call: TRBD1 (5 bases). Per germline, CDR1 SGHDT and CDR2 YYEEEE. The CDR3 runs 14 residues. The germline V and J ends were trimmed by 1 base and 7 bases, with 12 bases remaining between them. This CDR3 reads CASSLYQGTNTIYF. CDR3 DNA: TGTGCCAGCAGCTTGTATCAGGGCACGAACACCATATATTTT.

This clone was detected a few times. The chain has TRBV14 and TRBJ2-2; 9 bases align to TRBD2. The germline V gene encodes CDR1 SGHDN and CDR2 FVKESK. After removal of 2 bases from V and 6 bases from J, the junction contained 1 base not matched to a gene. The CDR3 contains 14 residues. CDR3 sequence (DNA): TGTGCCAGCAGCCAACTAGCGGGACCCGGGGAGCTGTTTTTT. It translates to CASSQLAGPGELFF. The variable domain in full, with the rest retrieved from reference TRBV14 and TRBJ2-2, is EAGVTQFPSHSVIEKGQTVTLRCDPISGHDNLYWYRRVMGKEIKFLLHFVKESKQDESGMPNNRFLAERTGGTYSTLKVQPAELEDSGVYFCASSQLAGPGELFFGEGSRLTVL.

The chain links TRBV5-1 to TRBJ1-5; D is perhaps TRBD1 (6 bases). The CDR3 has 15 residues. The germline gives CDR1 SGHRS, CDR2 YFSETQ. V dropped 4 bases and J dropped 0 bases, with 11 bases sitting between them. The CDR3 here is CASSQTGHSNQPQHF. CDR3 coding DNA: TGCGCCAGCAGCCAGACAGGTCATAGCAATCAGCCCCAGCATTTT.

A word on this clone: The same CDR3 can be traced to other DNA sequences in this sample. CDR3 nucleotide sequence: TGTGCCAGCAGCTACAGGGGACAGGGGATCTATGGCTACACCTTC. Its translation is CASSYRGQGIYGYTF. V and J are TRBV6-5 and TRBJ1-2, with 10 bases lining up with TRBD1. Per germline, CDR1 MNHEY and CDR2 SVGAGI. The J segment lost 4 bases and the V segment lost 6 bases, leaving 8 bases of the junction unmatched. This CDR3 has 15 residues.

The chain joins TRBV6-5 to TRBJ1-3; D not resolved. Germline V lookup: CDR1 MNHEY, CDR2 SVGAGI. There are 13 residues in the CDR3. V lost 0 bases and J lost 6, with 6 bases in between. The CDR3 loop is CASSYSSLNTIYF. The CDR3 nucleotides read TGTGCCAGCAGTTACTCGTCTTTAAACACCATATATTTT.

V and J are TRBV5-1 and TRBJ2-1; 10 bases fit TRBD2. Germline CDR1 SGHRS, CDR2 YFSETQ. After removal of 2 bases from V and 6 bases from J, the junction contained 5 bases not matched to a gene. CDR3 length: 15 amino acids. The CDR3 reads CASSLTGTSANEQFF. The CDR3 DNA reads as TGCGCCAGCAGCTTAACCGGGACTAGCGCCAATGAGCAGTTCTTC.

The rearrangement joins TRBV19 to TRBJ2-7, with D tentatively TRBD1 (5 bases). Germline V gene data show CDR1 as LNHDA and CDR2 as SQIVND (reference sequence). Trimming took 5 bases from V and 4 from J, leaving 15 bases between them. The CDR3 is 14 residues long. CDR3 in amino acids: CASSPERGRYEQYF. CDR3 coding DNA: TGTGCCAGTAGTCCCGAAAGGGGTCGGTACGAGCAGTACTTC.

This rearrangement joins TRBV19 to TRBJ1-1; 7 bases line up with TRBD1. The V gene end was trimmed by 2 bases and the J gene end by 8 bases; junction bases not matched to a gene: 11. This CDR3 is 15 amino acids long. Per germline, CDR1 LNHDA and CDR2 SQIVND (reference sequence). The CDR3 loop is CASSIPSWTGTEAFF. CDR3 bases: TGTGCCAGTAGTATACCCTCCTGGACAGGAACCGAAGCTTTCTTT.

V and J are TRBV29-1 and TRBJ2-6, with TRBD1 matching 8 bases. Germline V gene sequence: CDR1 SQVTM, CDR2 ANQGSEA. Trimming cost V 7 bases and J 0 bases; bases outside gene matches: 8. This CDR3 region has 16 residues. The CDR3 nucleotides read TGCAGCGCCGGGACAGGCCCATACTCTGGGGCCAACGTCCTGACTTTC. Translating it yields CSAGTGPYSGANVLTF.

This chain uses TRBV6-1 with TRBJ1-5, with D maybe TRBD1 (5 bases). Trimming stripped 6 bases from V and 4 bases from J, with 16 bases between. This CDR3 is 15 amino acids long. Germline V gives CDR1 MNHNS, CDR2 SASEGT. In nucleotides, the CDR3 is TGTGCCAGCAGAAACCGGGACTCCGATAATCAGCCCCAGCATTTT. It translates to CASRNRDSDNQPQHF.

The V call is TRBV2, the J call TRBJ2-3; TRBD1 matches 10 bases. This CDR3 comprises 14 residues. Looked up from germline, CDR1 is SNHLY and CDR2 is FYNNEI. Trimming cost V 8 bases and J 6 bases; bases outside gene matches: 8. Here the CDR3 reads CASGTGALADTQYF. In nucleotides, the CDR3 is TGTGCCAGCGGGACAGGGGCCCTAGCGGATACGCAGTATTTT. Drawing the rest from reference TRBV2 and TRBJ2-3, the complete variable domain is EPEVTQTPSHQVTQMGQEVILRCVPISNHLYFYWYRQILGQKVEFLVSFYNNEISEKSEIFDDQFSVERPDGSNFTLKIRSTKLEDSAMYFCASGTGALADTQYFGPGTRLTVL.

The chain has TRBV5-1 and TRBJ2-7, with TRBD2 identical over 7 bases. V shed 7 bases, J shed 7 bases, and the junction held 17 bases outside the gene matches. Germline CDR1 and CDR2: SGHRS and YFSETQ. The CDR3 extends over 15 amino acids. As DNA, the CDR3 is TGCGCCAGCCAAAAGCCGGGCCTCCGGGAGGAAGAGCAGTACTTC. It yields the protein CASQKPGLREEEQYF. Drawing the rest from reference TRBV5-1 and TRBJ2-7, the complete variable domain is KAGVTQTPRYLIKTRGQQVTLSCSPISGHRSVSWYQQTPGQGLQFLFEYFSETQRNKGNFPGRFSGRQFSNSRSEMNVSTLELGDSALYLCASQKPGLREEEQYFGPGTRLTVT.

The V call is TRBV19, the J call TRBJ1-5; no clear D. The V and J ends lost 0 bases and 6 bases respectively, with 9 bases between them. This CDR3 is 14 amino acids long. From germline, CDR1 is LNHDA and CDR2 SQIVND (reference sequence). The CDR3 protein is CASSIDGPSQPQHF. As DNA, the CDR3 is TGTGCCAGTAGTATAGACGGTCCAAGTCAGCCCCAGCATTTT.

The chain carries TRBV30 and TRBJ1-1, with no clear D. Germline lookup yields CDR1 GTSNPN and CDR2 SVGIG (reference sequence). V lost 0 bases and J lost 10, with 9 bases in between. CDR3 length: 11 amino acids. CDR3 DNA sequence: TGTGCCTGGAGTGTTCCCGGTCGAGCTTTCTTT. Protein product: CAWSVPGRAFF.

V and J are TRBV27 and TRBJ1-2, with 9 bases lining up with TRBD1. V lost 0 bases to trimming and J lost 10 bases; unmatched junction nucleotides: 9. The length of the CDR3 is 15 residues. CDR1 is MNHEY, CDR2 SMNVEV, per germline (reference sequence). The CDR3 protein is CASSLSSGQGRFYTF. The CDR3 DNA reads as TGTGCCAGCAGTTTATCTTCGGGACAGGGCCGTTTCTACACCTTC.

V usage is TRBV7-2 and J usage is TRBJ2-7, with D tentatively TRBD1 (8 bases). Germline values: CDR1 SGHTA, CDR2 FQGNSA. Trimming removed 4 bases from V and 6 bases from J, with 13 bases in between. The CDR3 consists of 13 residues. The CDR3 DNA is TGTGCCAGCAGCTCTACAGGGGGGGGCGAGCAGTACTTC. Translated, it gives CASSSTGGGEQYF.

This sequence joins TRBV13 and TRBJ2-3; 9 nucleotides agree with TRBD1. The CDR3 has 16 residues. Germline lookup yields CDR1 PRHDT and CDR2 FYEKMQ (reference sequence). V trimming: 5 bases; J trimming: 3 bases; junction bases outside the gene matches: 9. The CDR3 DNA reads as TGTGCCAGCAGCCTAGACTGGGACAGGGATACAGATACGCAGTATTTT. Protein: CASSLDWDRDTDTQYF.

V and J are TRBV28 and TRBJ1-2, with D uncertain. Germline V gene lookup returns CDR1 MDHEN and CDR2 SYDVKM. Trimming pared 1 base from V and 8 bases from J, leaving 8 bases between. The CDR3 runs 12 residues. CDR3 amino acids: CASSLSGRGYTF. The CDR3 DNA reads TGTGCCAGCAGTTTATCGGGTAGAGGCTACACCTTC.

The chain combines TRBV4-1 with TRBJ2-3; 8 nucleotides align to TRBD1. The CDR3 runs 17 residues. CDR1 MGHRA and CDR2 YSYEKL come from the germline V gene. Trimming at V came to 3 bases and at J to 1 base, leaving 9 bases not matched to a gene. The CDR3 DNA follows: TGCGCCAGCAGCCAGGGGGTACTGACAGGGGGCACAGATACGCAGTATTTT. Its translation is CASSQGVLTGGTDTQYF.

This clone has just a few counts. The chain recombines TRBV11-2 with TRBJ2-1; 10 bases map to TRBD2. The ends lost 2 bases at V and 9 bases at J; junction bases unmatched: 4. Germline lookup yields CDR1 SGHAT and CDR2 FQNNGV. This CDR3 has 14 residues. The CDR3 loop reads CASSLPSGSGEQFF. DNA for the CDR3: TGTGCCAGCAGCTTACCTAGCGGGAGTGGTGAGCAGTTCTTC.

The rearrangement joins TRBV4-3 to TRBJ2-1, with TRBD1 matching over 7 bases. Per the germline V gene, CDR1 is LGHNA and CDR2 is YSLEER. J gave up 0 bases and V 4 bases, and 3 bases lay outside the gene matches. The CDR3 is 15 amino acids. CDR3 DNA: TGCGCCAGCAGCCCTCGGGACAGCTCCTACAATGAGCAGTTCTTC. Translating it yields CASSPRDSSYNEQFF.

The chain employs TRBV19 and TRBJ2-3, with 8 bases identical to TRBD1. CDR1 is LNHDA, CDR2 SQIVND, per germline (reference sequence). V dropped 5 bases and J dropped 3; count of bases not matched to a gene: 7. This CDR3 comprises 15 residues. CDR3 loop: CASSRMGQVTDTQYF. The CDR3 DNA is TGTGCCAGTAGTCGGATGGGACAGGTTACAGATACGCAGTATTTT.

The chain recombines TRBV4-3 with TRBJ2-7, with 9 positions matching TRBD1. The CDR3 runs 15 residues. The trim removed 0 bases at V and 1 base at J, leaving 1 base unmatched. CDR1 is LGHNA and CDR2 is YSLEER in the germline V gene. The CDR3 coding sequence is TGCGCCAGCAGCCAAGAGGGGACAGGGTCCTACGAGCAGTACTTC. Protein sequence: CASSQEGTGSYEQYF.

V usage is TRBV30 and J usage is TRBJ2-2, with a weak D call TRBD2 (5 bases). V lost 0 bases to trimming and J lost 1 base, with 9 bases between them. CDR1 and CDR2 (germline): GTSNPN, SVGIG (reference sequence). CDR3 length equals 15 residues. CDR3 protein: CAWSVKRLNTGELFF. The CDR3 region has the DNA TGTGCCTGGAGTGTAAAGCGGCTGAACACCGGGGAGCTGTTTTTT.

V gene TRBV5-6 combines with J gene TRBJ2-3, with D perhaps matching TRBD1 (6 bases). CDR1 is SGHDT and CDR2 is YYEEEE in the germline V gene. This CDR3 region has 14 residues. V lost 2 bases, J lost 4 bases, and 11 bases lay in between. CDR3 sequence (DNA): TGTGCCAGCAGCTTCGGCCAGGGGCCAGATACGCAGTATTTT. As protein: CASSFGQGPDTQYF.

CDR3 sequence reads: CASSARGGIQETQYF. The CDR3, as DNA: TGTGCCAGCAGTGCGAGGGGGGGAATCCAAGAGACCCAGTACTTC. The rearrangement uses TRBV25-1 and TRBJ2-5; D is perhaps TRBD2 (7 bases). The V end was cut by 4 bases, the J end by 1 base, with 13 bases between. The germline gives CDR1 MGHDK, CDR2 SYGVNS. The CDR3 extends over 15 amino acids.

This clone was seen a single time. Written as DNA, the CDR3 is TGTGCCACCAGCAGAGAGACTAGCGGCGCCTACAATGAGCAGTTCTTC. This encodes CATSRETSGAYNEQFF. The chain carries TRBV15 and TRBJ2-1; the match to TRBD2 covers 9 bases. This CDR3 has 16 residues. Germline lookup yields CDR1 LNHNV and CDR2 YYDKDF (reference sequence). Trimming removed 0 bases from V and 2 bases from J; junction bases left unmatched: 2.